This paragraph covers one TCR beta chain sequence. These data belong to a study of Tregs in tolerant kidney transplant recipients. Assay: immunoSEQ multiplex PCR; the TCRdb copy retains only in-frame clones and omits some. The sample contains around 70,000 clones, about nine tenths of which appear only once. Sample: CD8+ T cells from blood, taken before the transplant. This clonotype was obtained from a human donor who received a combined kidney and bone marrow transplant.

CDR3 in amino acids: CASSFTQNYGYTF. DNA of the CDR3: TGTGCCAGCAGTTTTACACAAAACTATGGCTACACCTTC. J is TRBJ1-2 and V is TRBV14, with D unclear. Between the trimmed V and J ends, which lost 6 bases and 2 bases, there was a span of 10 bases. The CDR3 totals 13 residues. Germline V gene sequence: CDR1 SGHDN, CDR2 FVKESK.